This T cell receptor beta chain was observed in a study of early T cells in non-severe SARS-CoV-2 infection. About the research overall: The authors sequenced bulk RNA from unsorted whole blood, leaving chains unpaired. Study-level findings and limits: The matching step, a VDJdb search, favored anti-spike CD8 responses and missed private and CD4 specificities.

Individual cDNA molecules were tagged with unique molecular identifiers. TCRdb re-derived calls from the 5' RACE reads in MiXCR, one entry per CDR3 protein. The table lists about 60,000 distinct CDR3 sequences, 10% to 15% of them singletons, with 4.8% in the top ten. A remark on this clonotype: Its specificity is not known.

The sample was whole blood. The clonotype originates from an adult who was a healthcare worker with PCR-confirmed SARS-CoV-2 infection or an uninfected control (not recorded which).

CDR3 loop: CASSPLGKGYEQYF. In DNA, the CDR3 is TGTGCCAGCAGCCCCCTTGGGAAGGGCTACGAGCAGTACTTC. The chain is built from TRBV11-1 and TRBJ2-7; D is unresolved. V lost 5 bases and J lost 3, with 14 bases in between. Looked up from germline, CDR1 is SGHAT and CDR2 is FQDESV (reference sequence). The CDR3 has 14 amino acids.